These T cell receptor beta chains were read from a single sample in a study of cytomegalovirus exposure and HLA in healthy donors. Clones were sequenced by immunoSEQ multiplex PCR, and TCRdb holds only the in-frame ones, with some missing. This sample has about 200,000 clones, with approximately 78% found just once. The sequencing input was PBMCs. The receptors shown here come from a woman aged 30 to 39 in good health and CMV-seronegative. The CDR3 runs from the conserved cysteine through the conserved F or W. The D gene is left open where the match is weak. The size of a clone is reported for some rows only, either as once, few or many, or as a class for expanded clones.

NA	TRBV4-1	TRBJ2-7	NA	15	TGCGCCAGCAGCCAAGGGGGAGCGGGCACCTACGAGCAGTACTTC	CASSQGGAGTYEQYF
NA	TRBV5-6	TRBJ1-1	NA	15	TGTGCCAGCAGCTTGTTGGAGGGTAGGAGCACTGAAGCTTTCTTT	CASSLLEGRSTEAFF
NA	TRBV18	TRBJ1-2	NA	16	TGTGCCAGCTCAGCCGACCCAGGCGCAAGAGTCTATGGCTACACCTTC	CASSADPGARVYGYTF
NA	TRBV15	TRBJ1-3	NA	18	TGTGCCACCAGCAGACCGCCTCTAACAGGATTCTCTGGAAACACCATATATTTT	CATSRPPLTGFSGNTIYF
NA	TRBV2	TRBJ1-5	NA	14	TGTGCCAGCACCACGGCCCGAGGGTATCAGCCCCAGCATTTT	CASTTARGYQPQHF
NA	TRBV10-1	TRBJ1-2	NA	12	TGCGCCAGCCCCGACAGGAGCTATGGCTACACCTTC	CASPDRSYGYTF
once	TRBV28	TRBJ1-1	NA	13	TGTGCCAGCAGTCAACACGGGGAGACTGAAGCTTTCTTT	CASSQHGETEAFF
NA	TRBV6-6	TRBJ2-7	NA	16	TGTGCCAGCAGTTTTTGGTGGGGGCCAAGCTCCTACGAGCAGTACTTC	CASSFWWGPSSYEQYF
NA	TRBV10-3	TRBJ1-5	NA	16	TGTGCCATCAGTGACGTTCAGGGGCTGAGCAATCAGCCCCAGCATTTT	CAISDVQGLSNQPQHF
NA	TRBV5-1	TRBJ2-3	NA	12	TGCGCCAGCAGCTGGCAACAAGATACGCAGTATTTT	CASSWQQDTQYF
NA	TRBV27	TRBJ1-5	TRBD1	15	TGTGCCAGCAGACCCGGGACAGGGAGCAATCAGCCCCAGCATTTT	CASRPGTGSNQPQHF
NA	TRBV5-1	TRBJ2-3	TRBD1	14	TGCGCCAGCAGCCTGGACAGGGTTACAGATACGCAGTATTTT	CASSLDRVTDTQYF
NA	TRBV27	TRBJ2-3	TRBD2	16	TGTGCCAGCAGTTTATCGCCGAGCGGGGGAGCAGATACGCAGTATTTT	CASSLSPSGGADTQYF
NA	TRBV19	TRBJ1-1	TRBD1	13	TGTGCCAGCCGGGTAGGGGGCAGTTCTGAAGCTTTCTTT	CASRVGGSSEAFF
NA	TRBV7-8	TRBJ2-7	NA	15	TGTGCCAGCAGCTTACCTACTAGCCAGGGCTACGAGCAGTACTTC	CASSLPTSQGYEQYF
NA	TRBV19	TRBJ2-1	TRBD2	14	TGTGCCAGTAGGGAAGCGGGAGACCACAATGAGCAGTTCTTC	CASREAGDHNEQFF
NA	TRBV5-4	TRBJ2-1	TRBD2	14	TGTGCCTCAGAGTCACAGCGGGAGGGAGATGAGCAGTTCTTC	CASESQREGDEQFF
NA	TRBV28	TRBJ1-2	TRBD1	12	TGTGCCAGCAGGGTGACAGGGGGAGGCTACACCTTC	CASRVTGGGYTF
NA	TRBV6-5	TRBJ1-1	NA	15	TGTGCCAGCAGTTCCCCCGGAGAGGTGAACACTGAAGCTTTCTTT	CASSSPGEVNTEAFF
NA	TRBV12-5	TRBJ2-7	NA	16	TGTGCTAGTGGTCCCGTTTTGGGCCGAGCCTCCTACGAGCAGTACTTC	CASGPVLGRASYEQYF
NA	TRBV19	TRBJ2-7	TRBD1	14	TGTGCCAGTAGTATCCGGACAGGGTCTTACGAGCAGTACTTC	CASSIRTGSYEQYF
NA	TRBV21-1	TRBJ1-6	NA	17	TGTGCCAGCAGCGGATCGACAGGGGAAAGCTATAATTCACCCCTCCACTTT	CASSGSTGESYNSPLHF
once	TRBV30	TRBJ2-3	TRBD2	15	TGTGCCTGGAGCACACTGGGACTAGCCACAGATACGCAGTATTTT	CAWSTLGLATDTQYF
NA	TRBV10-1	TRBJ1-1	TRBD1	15	TGCGCCAGCAGTGATCCCGGGACAGGGCGGACTGAAGCTTTCTTT	CASSDPGTGRTEAFF
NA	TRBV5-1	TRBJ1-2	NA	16	TGCGCCAGCAGGGTAGGCTCAGGGTTAAGAGACTATGGCTACACCTTC	CASRVGSGLRDYGYTF
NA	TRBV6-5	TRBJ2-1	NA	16	TGTGCCAGCAGTTACGGGCGAGGATCGGACAACAATGAGCAGTTCTTC	CASSYGRGSDNNEQFF
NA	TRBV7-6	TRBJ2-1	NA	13	TGTGCCAGCAGCTTAGGAGCATTCAATGAGCAGTTCTTC	CASSLGAFNEQFF
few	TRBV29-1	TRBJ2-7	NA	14	TGCAGCGTTGAGGGGGGTCCGAATCCCTACGAGCAGTACTTC	CSVEGGPNPYEQYF
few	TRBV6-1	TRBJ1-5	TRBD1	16	TGTGCCAGCAGTGACGGACAGGGAACATCGGTTCAGCCCCAGCATTTT	CASSDGQGTSVQPQHF
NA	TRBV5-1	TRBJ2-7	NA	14	TGCGCCAGCAGCTTGCAGCGAGAGTCCTACGAGCAGTACTTC	CASSLQRESYEQYF
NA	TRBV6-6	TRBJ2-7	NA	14	TGTGCCAGCAGAGGCGGAAGCTCGGGGAACGAGCAGTACTTC	CASRGGSSGNEQYF
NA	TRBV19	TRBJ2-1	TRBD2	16	TGTGCCAGTAGTAGGACTAGCGGGAGCCAGGGAAATGAGCAGTTCTTC	CASSRTSGSQGNEQFF
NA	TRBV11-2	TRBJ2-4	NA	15	TGTGCCAGCAGCTTAGATGTCGGGGTTTTAAACATTCAGTACTTC	CASSLDVGVLNIQYF
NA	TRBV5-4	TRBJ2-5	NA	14	TGTGCCAGCAGTCGCGGGACTCAACAAGAGACCCAGTACTTC	CASSRGTQQETQYF
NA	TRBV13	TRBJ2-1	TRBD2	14	TGTGCCAGCAGCTTAGGTGGATCTAGCGGGGGTCAGTTCTTC	CASSLGGSSGGQFF
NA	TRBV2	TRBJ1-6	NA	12	TGTGCCAGCAGTGAACGGGTTTCACCCCTCCACTTT	CASSERVSPLHF